Listed below are T cell receptor beta chains from one sample, sequenced in a study of neurological immune-mediated disorders. From the 5' RACE reads, TCRdb called clonotypes with MiXCR, one entry per CDR3 protein. The data contain around 66,000 distinct CDR3 sequences, 5.2% of them seen just once; the ten biggest clones take up over 2.5%. The sequenced sample consisted of PBMCs. The source of these receptors is a woman in her 30s with multiple sclerosis. CDR3s include the opening cysteine and the closing phenylalanine or tryptophan. The D gene is left open where the match is weak. Clone size is stated in some rows and not others, as once, few, many or a class when expanded.

size,D,J,V,DNA,CDR3
many,.,TRBJ1-1,TRBV7-9,TGTGCCAGCAGCTTCCCTTTGGGGGGTACACAGAACACTGAAGCTTTCTTT,CASSFPLGGTQNTEAFF
many,.,TRBJ1-1,TRBV19,TGTGCCAGTAGTATTAAGGGCGACACTGAAGCTTTCTTT,CASSIKGDTEAFF
many,.,TRBJ1-1,TRBV6-1,TGTGCCAGCAGTGGACAGCTGAACACTGAAGCTTTCTTT,CASSGQLNTEAFF
many,TRBD1,TRBJ1-3,TRBV2,TGTGCCAGCAGGGGGGACAGGGCTGGAAACACCATATATTTT,CASRGDRAGNTIYF
many,.,TRBJ1-2,TRBV28,TGTGCCAGCAGTGCAACCCCCCTGGGCTACACCTTC,CASSATPLGYTF
few,TRBD2,TRBJ2-1,TRBV7-9,TGTGCCAGCAGCTTAGGGGTACTAGCGGGGGGGCCTTGGCCCCGCCAGCAGTTCTTC,CASSLGVLAGGPWPRQQFF
many,.,TRBJ2-3,TRBV5-1,TGCGCCAGCAGTCTCATGGCACGTGAGAGCACAGATACGCAGTATTTT,CASSLMARESTDTQYF
many,TRBD2,TRBJ2-5,TRBV5-1,TGCGCCAGCAGCGGGGGGGACCAAGAGACCCAGTACTTC,CASSGGDQETQYF
few,TRBD1,TRBJ1-1,TRBV5-1,TGCGCCAGCAGCAGCCAGACAGGGATGGACACTGAAGCTTTCTTT,CASSSQTGMDTEAFF
many,TRBD1,TRBJ2-1,TRBV20-1,TGCAGTGCTAGGAATGTGGACAGGGGAAATAGCAATGAGCAGTTCTTC,CSARNVDRGNSNEQFF
many,.,TRBJ1-1,TRBV20-1,TGCAGTGCTAGAGATATGGGGCGGGACACTGAAGCTTTCTTT,CSARDMGRDTEAFF
many,.,TRBJ1-6,TRBV7-2,TGTGCCAGCAGCTCAGGACTGGGAGGGAATTCACCCCTCCACTTT,CASSSGLGGNSPLHF
many,.,TRBJ2-1,TRBV6-6,TGTGCCAGCAGTTACTCGGAGGGTGGGCGTCGGTTCTTC,CASSYSEGGRRFF
.,.,TRBJ1-1,TRBV19,TGTGCCAGTAGTGAGAACACTGAAGCTTTCTTT,CASSENTEAFF
.,.,TRBJ1-6,TRBV5-6,TGTGCCAGCAGCTTGGGTGCAGGAGCTTCGTCTTCACCCCTCCACTTT,CASSLGAGASSSPLHF
.,.,TRBJ2-5,TRBV9,TGTGCCAGCAGCTTCGCCGGGTACCAAGAGACCCAGTACTTC,CASSFAGYQETQYF
few,.,TRBJ1-2,TRBV6-1,TGTGCCAGCAGTGAAGCTCCCGGGGACTATGGCTACACCTTC,CASSEAPGDYGYTF
many,.,TRBJ1-2,TRBV3-1,TGTGCCAGCAGCCAAGGCTTGGCTGGCTACACCTTC,CASSQGLAGYTF
many,.,TRBJ2-7,TRBV29-1,TGCAGCGTCGACAGGTTCAAGAGCTCCTACGAGCAGTACTTC,CSVDRFKSSYEQYF
many,.,TRBJ1-4,TRBV20-1,TGCAGTGCTAGAACAGCCCAGGAAAAACTGTTTTTT,CSARTAQEKLFF
many,.,TRBJ2-3,TRBV29-1,TGCAGCGTTGGGCAGCGCCTCACAGATACGCAGTATTTT,CSVGQRLTDTQYF
many,.,TRBJ2-1,TRBV25-1,TGTGCCAGCAGTGGAGGGGCGGACTGGAATGAGCAGTTCTTC,CASSGGADWNEQFF
many,TRBD1,TRBJ1-1,TRBV5-1,TGCGCCAGCAGCTTGTGGACAGGTGAATGGAACACTGAAGCTTTCTTT,CASSLWTGEWNTEAFF
.,TRBD1,TRBJ2-4,TRBV5-5,TGTGCCAGCAGCTTAACAGGGGAGATAGCCAAAAACATTCAGTACTTC,CASSLTGEIAKNIQYF
many,.,TRBJ2-1,TRBV12-3/TRBV12-4,TGTGCCAGCAGTTTTGCGGGTGAGCAGTTCTTC,CASSFAGEQFF
medium-sized,TRBD2,TRBJ2-2,TRBV5-1,TGCGCCAGCAGCTCTACGTTTAGCGGGGTGAACACCGGGGAGCTGTTTTTT,CASSSTFSGVNTGELFF